The sequence of this T cell receptor (beta chain) was determined in a study of CD8+CD57+ T cells in acquired aplastic anemia. The V gene's germline CDR1 is SNHLY and CDR2 FYNNEI. V gave up 6 bases and J gave up 2 bases, with 11 bases separating them. The CDR3 spans 14 residues. A word on this clonotype: The antigen is not known.

Genomic DNA constituted the template upon which TCR beta VDJ and CDR3 profiling was performed. TCRdb ran MiXCR on the reads and lists one entry per CDR3 protein. In the table there are hundreds of thousands of distinct CDR3 sequences, 55% to 70% of which are singletons. General study results and limits: CD8+ Simpson's diversity in patients was not significantly different from that in controls.

The TCR comes from a human donor in good health, serving as a control. The V and J genes are TRBV2 and TRBJ1-5, with unresolved D. Material for sequencing was sorted CD4+, CD8+, or CD8+CD57+ T cells (not recorded which) from PBMCs. CDR3 DNA: TGTGCCAGCAGCTCCGTTCCGGGCAATCAGCCCCAGCATTTT. It translates to CASSSVPGNQPQHF.